This TCR beta chain appears in the sequencing data of a study of shared clonotypes between healthy human individuals. This clone was counted a single time. Germline CDR1 SEHNR, CDR2 FQNEAQ (reference sequence). CDR3 length: 14 residues. The V gene lost 5 bases and the J gene lost 5 bases, with 15 bases spanning the gap. Replicate PCRs for sorted subsets used approximately 190 ng DNA; this equaled 25,000 to 30,000 T cell genomes. Only in-frame clones appear in the TCRdb table, and some are missing; sequencing was by immunoSEQ multiplex PCR. There are around 1,900,000 clones in the sample; about 93% occur only once, and around 1.7% lies in the top ten. Naive CD8 cells lacked CD45RO and underwent positive selection for CCR7, leaving out terminally differentiated effector memory CD45RA+ cells.

Sequencing was done on a sample of naive CD8+ T cells from PBMCs. The chain combines TRBV7-9 with TRBJ1-2; D possibly corresponds to TRBD1 (5 bases). The sequence was obtained from a man aged 18 to 35 in good health. Some clones in this sample may be carry-over from other donors' samples. The CDR3 loop reads CASSPGGDFYGYTF. CDR3 in DNA: TGTGCCAGCAGCCCCGGGGGGGACTTTTATGGCTACACCTTC.